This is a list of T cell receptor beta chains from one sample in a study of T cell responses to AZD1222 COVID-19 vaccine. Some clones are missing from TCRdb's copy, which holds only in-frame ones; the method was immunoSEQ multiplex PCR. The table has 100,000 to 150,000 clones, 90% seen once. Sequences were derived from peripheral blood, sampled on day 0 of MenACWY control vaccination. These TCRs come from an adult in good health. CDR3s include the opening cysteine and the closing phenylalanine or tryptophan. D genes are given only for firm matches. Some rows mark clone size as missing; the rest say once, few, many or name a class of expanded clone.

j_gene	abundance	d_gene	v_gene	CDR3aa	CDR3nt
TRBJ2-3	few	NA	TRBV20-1	CSASEDTSTDTQYF	TGCAGTGCTAGTGAGGACACTAGCACAGATACGCAGTATTTT
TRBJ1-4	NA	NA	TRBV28	CASSLNLQPPFF	TGTGCCAGCAGTTTAAATTTACAGCCACCGTTTTTT
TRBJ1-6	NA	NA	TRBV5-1	CASSLEIYSPLHF	TGCGCCAGCAGCTTGGAAATCTATTCACCCCTCCACTTT
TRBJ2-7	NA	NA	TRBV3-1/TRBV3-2	CASSPGPGKDYEQYF	TGTGCCAGCAGCCCTGGACCGGGCAAGGACTACGAGCAGTACTTC
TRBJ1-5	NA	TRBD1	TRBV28	CASSSGTGNQPQHF	TGTGCCAGCAGTTCCGGGACAGGGAATCAGCCCCAGCATTTT
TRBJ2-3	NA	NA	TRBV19	CASSIDPGLSTDTQYF	TGTGCCAGTAGTATAGATCCGGGACTGAGCACAGATACGCAGTATTTT
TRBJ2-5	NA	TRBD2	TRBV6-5	CASGGRGGAKTQYF	TGTGCCAGCGGAGGACGGGGGGGCGCGAAGACCCAGTACTTC
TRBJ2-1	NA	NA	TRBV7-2	CASSLELWGYNEQFF	TGTGCCAGCAGCTTAGAACTCTGGGGATACAATGAGCAGTTCTTC
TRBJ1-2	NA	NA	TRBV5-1	CASSFAREAGGYTF	TGCGCCAGCAGCTTTGCCAGGGAGGCTGGTGGCTACACCTTC
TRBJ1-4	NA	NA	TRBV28	CASSFQKNEKLFF	TGTGCCAGCAGTTTCCAGAAGAATGAAAAACTGTTTTTT
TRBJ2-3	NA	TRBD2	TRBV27	CASSFDGRRTDTQYF	TGTGCCAGCAGTTTTGACGGGAGGAGAACAGATACGCAGTATTTT
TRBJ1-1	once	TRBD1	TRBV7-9	CASSQTDRVNTEAFF	TGTGCCAGCAGCCAAACGGACAGGGTGAACACTGAAGCTTTCTTT
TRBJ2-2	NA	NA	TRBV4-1	CASSQDFVGAGTGELFF	TGCGCCAGCAGCCAAGATTTTGTGGGGGCGGGCACCGGGGAGCTGTTTTTT
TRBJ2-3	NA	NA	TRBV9	CASSVVKSDTQYF	TGTGCCAGCAGCGTAGTGAAGTCAGATACGCAGTATTTT
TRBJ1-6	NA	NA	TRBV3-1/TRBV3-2	CASSQGWALRVSNSPLHF	TGTGCCAGCAGCCAAGGGTGGGCGCTCAGGGTTTCGAATTCACCCCTCCACTTT
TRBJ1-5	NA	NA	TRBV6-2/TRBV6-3	CASSPGVGAQPQHF	TGTGCCAGCAGCCCGGGGGTCGGGGCTCAGCCCCAGCATTTT
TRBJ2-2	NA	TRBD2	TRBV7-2	CASTGTSLNTGELFF	TGTGCCAGCACCGGGACTAGCTTGAACACCGGGGAGCTGTTTTTT
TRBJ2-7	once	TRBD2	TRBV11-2	CASSLVGGAYEQYF	TGTGCCAGCAGCTTAGTCGGGGGGGCCTACGAGCAGTACTTC
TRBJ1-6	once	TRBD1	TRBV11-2	CASSPTGTVNSPLHF	TGTGCCAGCAGCCCTACGGGGACAGTTAATTCACCCCTCCACTTT
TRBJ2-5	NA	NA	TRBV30	CAWSADSSKAYF	TGTGCCTGGAGTGCGGACTCATCGAAGGCTTACTTC
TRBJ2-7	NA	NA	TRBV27	CASRELTSGEQYF	TGTGCCAGCAGAGAATTGACGTCTGGCGAGCAGTACTTC
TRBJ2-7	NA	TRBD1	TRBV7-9	CASSPGDRVHEQYF	TGTGCCAGCAGCCCAGGGGACAGGGTCCACGAGCAGTACTTC
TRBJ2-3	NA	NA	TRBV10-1	CASSDVKGDTQYF	TGCGCCAGCAGTGATGTTAAGGGAGATACGCAGTATTTT
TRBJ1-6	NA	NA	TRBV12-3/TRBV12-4	CASTPGYNSPLHF	TGTGCCAGCACTCCTGGATATAATTCACCCCTCCACTTT
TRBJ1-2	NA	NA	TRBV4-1	CASSQQEEYGYTF	TGCGCCAGCAGCCAGCAGGAGGAGTATGGCTACACCTTC
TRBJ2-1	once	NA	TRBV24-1	CATSDPGLDNEQFF	TGTGCCACCAGTGACCCTGGATTGGACAATGAGCAGTTCTTC
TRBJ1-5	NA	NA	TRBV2	CASTRLHRDQPQHF	TGTGCCAGCACCAGGCTGCACCGCGATCAGCCCCAGCATTTT
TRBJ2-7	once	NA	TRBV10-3	CAISEFESQYF	TGTGCCATCAGTGAGTTTGAATCGCAGTACTTC
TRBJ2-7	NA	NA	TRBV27	CASSSLNTYEQYF	TGTGCCAGCAGTTCCTTAAACACCTACGAGCAGTACTTC
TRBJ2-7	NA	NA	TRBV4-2	CASSQGSASVAYEQYF	TGTGCCAGCAGCCAAGGTTCGGCTAGCGTAGCCTACGAGCAGTACTTC
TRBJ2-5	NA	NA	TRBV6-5	CASSYLTRQETQYF	TGTGCCAGCAGTTACCTGACTCGCCAAGAGACCCAGTACTTC
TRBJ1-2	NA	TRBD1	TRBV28	CASSPMDRVVNYGYTF	TGTGCCAGCAGCCCGATGGACAGGGTGGTTAACTATGGCTACACCTTC
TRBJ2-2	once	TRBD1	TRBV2	CATLQGATGELFF	TGTGCCACCTTACAGGGGGCGACCGGGGAGCTGTTTTTT
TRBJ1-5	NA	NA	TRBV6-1	CASSEGRRSNQPQHF	TGTGCCAGCAGTGAAGGGCGGCGATCCAATCAGCCCCAGCATTTT
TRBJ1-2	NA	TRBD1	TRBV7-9	CASSLTGGASYGYTF	TGTGCCAGCAGCTTGACAGGGGGCGCCTCATATGGCTACACCTTC
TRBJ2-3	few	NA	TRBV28	CASSFAQRPSTDTQYF	TGTGCCAGCAGTTTCGCGCAGCGGCCTAGCACAGATACGCAGTATTTT
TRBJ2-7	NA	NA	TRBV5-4	CASSLGAGTTYEQYF	TGTGCCAGCAGCCTTGGTGCGGGAACAACCTACGAGCAGTACTTC
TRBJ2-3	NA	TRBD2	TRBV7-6	CASSSVVAGGLYTQYF	TGTGCCAGCAGCTCCGTTGTGGCGGGAGGACTCTATACGCAGTATTTT
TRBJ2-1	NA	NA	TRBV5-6	CASSPDIKNEQFF	TGTGCCAGCAGCCCGGACATCAAGAATGAGCAGTTCTTC
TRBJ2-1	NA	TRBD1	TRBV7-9	CASSTGVVEQFF	TGTGCCAGCAGCACAGGGGTAGTTGAGCAGTTCTTC
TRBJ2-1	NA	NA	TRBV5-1	CASSFLAGASYNEQFF	TGCGCCAGCAGCTTTCTCGCGGGGGCCTCCTACAATGAGCAGTTCTTC
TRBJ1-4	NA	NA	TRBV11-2	CASSYSSGTGNEKLFF	TGTGCCAGCAGCTACTCCTCCGGGACGGGGAATGAAAAACTGTTTTTT
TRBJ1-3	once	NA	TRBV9	CASSPLGNTIYF	TGTGCCAGCAGCCCCTTGGGAAACACCATATATTTT